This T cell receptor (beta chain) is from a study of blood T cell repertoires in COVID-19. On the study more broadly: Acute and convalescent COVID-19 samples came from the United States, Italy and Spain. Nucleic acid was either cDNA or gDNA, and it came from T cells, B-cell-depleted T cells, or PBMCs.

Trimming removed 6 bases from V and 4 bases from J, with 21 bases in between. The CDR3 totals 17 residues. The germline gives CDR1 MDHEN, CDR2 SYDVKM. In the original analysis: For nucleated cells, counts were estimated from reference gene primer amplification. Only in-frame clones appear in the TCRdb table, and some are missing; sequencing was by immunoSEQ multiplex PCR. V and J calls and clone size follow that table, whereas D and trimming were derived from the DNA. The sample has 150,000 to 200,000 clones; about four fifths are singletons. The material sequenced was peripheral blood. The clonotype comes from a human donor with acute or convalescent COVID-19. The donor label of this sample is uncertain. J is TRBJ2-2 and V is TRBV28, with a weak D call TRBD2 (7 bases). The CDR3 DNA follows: TGTGCCAGCAGCAGAGGGGGGGCGCTTTTGACCACCGGGGAGCTGTTTTTT. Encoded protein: CASSRGGALLTTGELFF.